These 19 T cell receptor beta chains originate from one sample sequenced in a study of T cells in Graves' hyperthyroidism and ophthalmopathy. Amplification of TCR beta CDR3 regions used RNA as the template. TCR CDR3 regions were first amplified by RT-PCR with HTBI primers. From the multiplex PCR reads, TCRdb called clonotypes with MiXCR, one entry per CDR3 protein. The data contain roughly 260,000 distinct CDR3 sequences, less than 15% of them singletons. Sequenced sample: blood. The receptors stem from a woman in her thirties or forties with Graves' hyperthyroidism that later progressed to Graves' ophthalmopathy.

The chain uses TRBV5-1 and TRBJ2-1; weak D call: TRBD2 (6 bases). This CDR3 has 15 amino acids. V was cut by 0 bases and J by 5 bases, with 12 bases left in between. Germline loops: CDR1 SGHRS, CDR2 YFSETQ. The CDR3 nucleotides read TGCGCCAGCAGCTTGGGTCCGGGAGAAGACAATGAGCAGTTCTTC. Amino acids: CASSLGPGEDNEQFF.

This clonotype was observed many times. This sequence joins TRBV28 and TRBJ1-1, with no clear D. The V gene's germline CDR1 is MDHEN and CDR2 SYDVKM. V was shortened by 3 bases and J by 3 bases, with 5 bases between the two germline ends. CDR3 size: 12 residues. Written as DNA, the CDR3 is TGTGCCAGCAGTTTCCGGTACACTGAAGCTTTCTTT. It specifies CASSFRYTEAFF.

In this sample, this clonotype turned up many times. The V call is TRBV2, the J call TRBJ2-7; 8 bases align to TRBD1. This CDR3 contains 14 residues. After removal of 5 bases from V and 3 bases from J, the junction contained 6 bases not matched to a gene. Germline lookup yields CDR1 SNHLY and CDR2 FYNNEI. The CDR3 sequence: CASSSGQADYEQYF. The CDR3 DNA reads as TGTGCCAGCAGTTCGGGACAGGCGGACTACGAGCAGTACTTC.

The chain uses TRBV7-9 and TRBJ1-2, with D possibly matching TRBD1 (5 bases). Germline loops: CDR1 SEHNR, CDR2 FQNEAQ (reference sequence). V shed 2 bases and J shed 4 bases, with 11 bases lying between them. The CDR3 length is 14 residues. CDR3 sequence (DNA): TGTGCCAGCAGCTTAATGGGACCTCCCTATGGCTACACCTTC. Its protein is CASSLMGPPYGYTF.

The CDR3 bases are TGTGCCAGCAGCCTAAAGGACAGTTTTGGGACCCAGTACTTC. This encodes CASSLKDSFGTQYF. The V gene is TRBV14, the J gene TRBJ2-5; a possible D gene is TRBD1 (6 bases). This CDR3 comprises 14 residues. With 4 bases removed from V and 7 bases from J, the gap between germline ends came to 16 bases. From germline, CDR1 is SGHDN and CDR2 FVKESK.

There are many counts of this clonotype. This chain joins TRBV2 and TRBJ2-7; the match to TRBD2 covers 10 bases. This CDR3 has 13 residues. Germline trimming cut 8 bases from V and 3 bases from J; bases unmatched to any gene: 4. Germline loops: CDR1 SNHLY, CDR2 FYNNEI. CDR3 sequence: CASLGLADYEQYF. CDR3 DNA sequence: TGTGCCAGCCTAGGACTAGCGGACTACGAGCAGTACTTC.

This clonotype was recorded many times. The rearrangement links TRBV30 to TRBJ1-3; D remains unclear. The V and J ends lost 4 bases and 2 bases respectively, with 9 bases between them. The germline V gene encodes CDR1 GTSNPN and CDR2 SVGIG (reference sequence). This CDR3 region has 13 residues. The CDR3 nucleotides read TGTGCCTGGAAGGCAGCGCCTGGAAACACCATATATTTT. Its translation is CAWKAAPGNTIYF.

Ten or more counts support this clonotype. V and J are TRBV12-3 or TRBV12-4 and TRBJ1-5; D might be TRBD1 (5 bases). This CDR3 spans 12 amino acids. Deletions cut 3 bases from V and 10 bases from J, with 10 bases between. The CDR3 region has the DNA TGTGCCAGCAGTTTTAGCCGGGGCCCCCAGCATTTT. Amino acids: CASSFSRGPQHF.

V usage is TRBV9 and J usage is TRBJ2-1; 9 nucleotides line up with TRBD2. In germline, CDR1 is SGDLS, CDR2 YYNGEE. Trimming took 2 bases from V and 6 from J; bases not matched to a gene: 9. The CDR3 spans 16 residues. This chain's CDR3 is CASSVQSGRYGNEQFF. The CDR3 nucleotides are TGTGCCAGCAGCGTCCAAAGCGGGAGGTATGGCAATGAGCAGTTCTTC.

This clonotype was seen many times. The rearrangement joins TRBV27 to TRBJ2-7; TRBD2 agrees at 9 bases. The CDR3 has 15 residues. Unmatched junction bases numbered 6, after V lost 4 bases and J lost 2 bases. Germline CDR1 is MNHEY and CDR2 is SMNVEV (reference sequence). CDR3 region: CASSSRSSGAYEQYF. The CDR3 coding sequence is TGTGCCAGCAGTTCCCGTTCTAGCGGGGCCTACGAGCAGTACTTC.

The V and J genes are TRBV7-6 and TRBJ2-1; TRBD2 aligns across 10 bases. V shed 6 bases, J shed 3 bases, and the junction held 17 bases outside the gene matches. The CDR3 runs 19 residues. The germline V gene has CDR1 SGHVS and CDR2 FNYEAQ. The CDR3 region is CASSQWASGRREDYNEQFF. The CDR3 region has the DNA TGTGCCAGCAGTCAATGGGCTAGCGGGAGAAGAGAGGACTACAATGAGCAGTTCTTC.

The chain recombines TRBV20-1 with TRBJ2-3, with 9 bases matching TRBD2. The germline CDR1 and CDR2 sequences are DFQATT and SNEGSKA (reference sequence). CDR3 length equals 16 residues. With 1 base clipped from V and 4 bases from J, the junction kept 9 bases outside the gene matches. The CDR3 DNA sequence: TGCAGTGCTAGAGCGTCTAGCGGGACCCTACCAGATACGCAGTATTTT. This translates into CSARASSGTLPDTQYF.

This clonotype was counted ten times or more. This sequence joins TRBV30 and TRBJ1-2; D might be TRBD1 (5 bases). V dropped 2 bases and J dropped 5 bases, with 12 bases sitting between them. CDR1 is GTSNPN, CDR2 SVGIG, per germline (reference sequence). CDR3 length: 13 residues. The CDR3 region is CAWSYDRIYGYTF. The CDR3 DNA is TGTGCCTGGAGTTACGACAGAATATATGGCTACACCTTC.

This clonotype was seen a few times. The gene calls are TRBV16 and TRBJ1-5, with D unclear. V lost 1 base and J lost 4, with 8 bases in between. The CDR3 loop spans 14 amino acids. Germline assignment: CDR1 KGHSY and CDR2 FQNENV. The CDR3 DNA follows: TGTGCCAGCAGCCAATGGACCGGTAATCAGCCCCAGCATTTT. Residues: CASSQWTGNQPQHF.

This clonotype was detected only a few times. This rearrangement joins TRBV3-1 to TRBJ2-5, with D tentatively TRBD1 (6 bases). Germline CDR1 and CDR2: LGHDT and YNNKEL (reference sequence). The CDR3 is 15 residues long. V lost 0 bases and J 5 bases, leaving 13 bases between the germline ends. Here the CDR3 DNA reads TGTGCCAGCAGCCAAGACAGGGGTCCCCGGGAGACCCAGTACTTC. Its protein product is CASSQDRGPRETQYF.

This clonotype has a count of ten or more. V and J are TRBV7-8 and TRBJ1-5; TRBD1 might be the D (6 bases). The V gene's germline CDR1 is SGHVS and CDR2 FQNEAQ. There are 13 residues in the CDR3. V was cut by 4 bases and J by 7 bases, with 11 bases left in between. CDR3 residues: CASSSQGGQPQHF. The CDR3 DNA follows: TGTGCCAGCAGCTCACAGGGTGGCCAGCCCCAGCATTTT.

V gene TRBV5-1 combines with J gene TRBJ2-1; a possible D gene is TRBD2 (5 bases). Trimming removed 2 bases from V and 0 bases from J, with 12 bases in between. Germline CDR1 and CDR2: SGHRS and YFSETQ. This CDR3 contains 16 residues. In nucleotides, the CDR3 is TGCGCCAGCAGCTTATTTCGGACTCCCTCCTACAATGAGCAGTTCTTC. Its translation: CASSLFRTPSYNEQFF.

Many counts were recorded for this clonotype. The rearrangement joins TRBV7-2 to TRBJ2-2; the D is unclear. The CDR3 has 15 residues. Germline CDR1 and CDR2: SGHTA and FQGNSA. Deletions cut 3 bases from V and 6 bases from J, with 14 bases between. Here the CDR3 reads CASSLRPLSPGELFF. The CDR3 DNA reads as TGTGCCAGCAGCTTGCGGCCGCTTTCTCCCGGGGAGCTGTTTTTT.

This chain connects TRBV12-3 or TRBV12-4 to TRBJ2-1; 10 nucleotides align to TRBD2. The V segment lost 7 bases and the J segment 8 bases; nucleotides outside the gene matches: 8. This CDR3 region has 14 residues. The CDR3 protein is CASMPSGRGYEQFF. The CDR3 coding sequence is TGTGCCAGCATGCCTAGCGGGAGAGGCTATGAGCAGTTCTTC.